A selection of T cell receptor beta chains follows, all from one sample in a study of Ad26.COV2.S vaccination and SARS-CoV-2 variants. This table comes from immunoSEQ multiplex PCR, and its TCRdb copy is limited to in-frame clones, with some not included. Here the sample spans more than 300,000 clones, 86% being singletons. The material sequenced was peripheral blood, taken in a trial of Ad26.COV2.S vaccine versus placebo. Every receptor here comes from a person between 18 and 59 years old who received the Ad26.COV2.S COVID-19 vaccine or a placebo. CDR3s leave out the opening cysteine and the closing phenylalanine or tryptophan. The size of a clone is reported for some rows only, either as once, few or many, or as a class for expanded clones.

TRBV4-1 | - | ASSQNLRSANTGELF
TRBV2 | - | ASSGQGARYGYT
TRBV7-2 | - | ATGRGAAYEQY
TRBV18 | - | ASSPQSGQSYEQY
TRBV12-3/TRBV12-4 | - | ASSGIATGELF
TRBV5-1 | - | ASSPGLSVSSYNSPLH
TRBV6-5 | - | ASSYSGENQPQH
TRBV28 | - | ASSLVGSGSWGTDTQY
TRBV5-5 | - | ASSLGGLGDTQY
TRBV7-2 | - | ASSLDRVFSYEQY
TRBV7-3 | - | ASSLGTGETQY
TRBV19 | - | ASHGYSNNEQF
TRBV7-8 | - | ASSQGGDPGANEQF
TRBV5-1 | - | ASSLGIGGTDTQY
TRBV27 | - | ASSLSAGVIADTQY
TRBV10-1 | few | ATELTGTVKF
TRBV18 | few | ASSPLAGTGNTIY
TRBV7-2 | - | ASSSKGNPLGEQY
TRBV3-1/TRBV3-2 | few | ASSQVGYGYT
TRBV7-2 | - | ASSPNPGTSAYEQY
TRBV10-3 | - | AISEGGLSYNEQF
TRBV10-3 | - | AISESSGRGNNEQF
TRBV20-1 | - | SAGRTDTQY
TRBV7-2 | once | ASSLSGGQGNSPLH
TRBV27 | - | ASRPRQGANTEAF
TRBV19 | - | ASSLLLTDTQY
TRBV5-1 | once | ASSSHRVGDEQF
TRBV30 | - | AWRRTGPDTQY
TRBV10-3 | - | ATKTLQGPGTEAF
TRBV11-2 | - | ASSLMDSLNSPLH
TRBV10-1 | - | ASRRDGSSYEQY
TRBV7-2 | - | ASSQTGYEQY
TRBV2 | few | AIRTGESQPQH
TRBV27 | few | ASSLAREGNTIY